This paragraph reports one T cell receptor beta chain. Its antigen is undetermined. Method: immunoSEQ multiplex PCR; TCRdb's copy keeps in-frame clones and lacks some. Here the sample spans over 50,000 clones, 88% being singletons. V trimming: 1 base; J trimming: 2 bases; junction bases outside the gene matches: 6. The CDR3 totals 17 residues. Germline CDR1 reads SGHTA; CDR2 reads FQGNSA. The data were obtained in a study of T cell responses to AZD1222 COVID-19 vaccine. Study-wide results and caveats: The reported proportion of spike-specific TCRs targeting unmutated variant regions was nearly half. Spike regions recognized by vaccine-associated CD4 TCRs spanned the protein, led by 160-218 and 743-854.

The chain joins TRBV7-2 to TRBJ1-3, with 9 bases fitting TRBD1. This sequence originates from an adult in good health. Sequencing was performed on peripheral blood, taken on day 0 of AZD1222 vaccination. Here the CDR3 reads CASSLELGTGPGNTIYF. CDR3 in DNA: TGTGCCAGCAGCTTAGAGTTGGGGACAGGGCCTGGAAACACCATATATTTT.